The entry below describes one TCR beta chain. Its antigen remains unidentified. The data stem from a study of T cell responses to AZD1222 COVID-19 vaccine. TCRdb's table, derived via immunoSEQ multiplex PCR, lists solely in-frame clones and lacks some. The table includes tens of thousands of clones, 91% detected once. Regarding the study as a whole: The CD4 TCRs associated with vaccination extended across spike and predominated at 160-218 and 743-854. Baseline testing showed seropositivity in only a handful of AZD1222 recipients. Spike-specific TCR breadth and depth rose after two AZD1222 doses. Unmutated variant regions reportedly attract nearly half of all spike-specific TCRs.

This CDR3 is 17 amino acids long. Germline values: CDR1 KGHSH, CDR2 LQKENI. V lost 2 bases, J lost 6 bases, and 9 bases stayed unmatched. This chain joins TRBV18 and TRBJ1-4; 10 positions match TRBD1. The sequenced sample was peripheral blood, obtained on day 0 of MenACWY control vaccination. The clonotype originates from an adult in good health. The CDR3 region is CASSPSSPGTGDEKLFF. In DNA, the CDR3 is TGTGCCAGCTCACCATCTAGCCCCGGGACAGGGGATGAAAAACTGTTTTTT.